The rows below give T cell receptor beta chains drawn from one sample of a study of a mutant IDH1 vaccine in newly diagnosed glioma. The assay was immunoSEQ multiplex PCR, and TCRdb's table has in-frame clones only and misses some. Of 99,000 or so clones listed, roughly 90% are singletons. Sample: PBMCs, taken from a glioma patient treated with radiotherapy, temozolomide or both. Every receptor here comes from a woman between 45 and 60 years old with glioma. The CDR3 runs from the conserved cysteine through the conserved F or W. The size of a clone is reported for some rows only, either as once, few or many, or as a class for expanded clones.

CASSPGGLAGNIQYF	TRBV7-9	-
CASSPMMDTEAFF	TRBV18	-
CASSGQKVAKNIQYF	TRBV2	-
CAIRGGSDGSPLHF	TRBV10-3	-
CASSLTGTRRHEQYF	TRBV6-6	once
CASSQGTGGFSPLHF	TRBV14	-
CASSLYGLQGNEQFF	TRBV11-3	-
CASSPPAYSRATEAFF	TRBV18	-
CASSLPSSYEQYF	TRBV5-6	-
CASSMDRIYGYTF	TRBV19	-
CASSLSSYSGANVLTF	TRBV27	-
CASSLNSYNEQFF	TRBV7-7	-
CASSDRNYGYTF	TRBV6-5	few
CASTAGASGTSAEAYEQYF	TRBV19	-
CASRIRTQLESYF	TRBV2	once
CASSPLGSSYNEQFF	TRBV18	once
CAWNVRDTEAFF	TRBV30	few